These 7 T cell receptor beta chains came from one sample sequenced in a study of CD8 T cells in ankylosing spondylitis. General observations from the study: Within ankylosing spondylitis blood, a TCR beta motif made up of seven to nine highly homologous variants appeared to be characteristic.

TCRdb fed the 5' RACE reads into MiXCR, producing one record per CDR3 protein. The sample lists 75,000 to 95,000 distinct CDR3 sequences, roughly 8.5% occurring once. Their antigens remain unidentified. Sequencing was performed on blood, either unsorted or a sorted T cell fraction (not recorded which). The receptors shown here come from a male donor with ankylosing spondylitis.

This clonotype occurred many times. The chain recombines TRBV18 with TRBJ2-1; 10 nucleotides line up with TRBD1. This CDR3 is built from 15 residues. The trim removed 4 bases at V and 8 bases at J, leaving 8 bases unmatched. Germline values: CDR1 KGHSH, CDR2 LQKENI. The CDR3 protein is CASSLWDRGVDEQFF. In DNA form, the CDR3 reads TGTGCCAGCTCACTCTGGGACAGGGGAGTAGATGAGCAGTTCTTC.

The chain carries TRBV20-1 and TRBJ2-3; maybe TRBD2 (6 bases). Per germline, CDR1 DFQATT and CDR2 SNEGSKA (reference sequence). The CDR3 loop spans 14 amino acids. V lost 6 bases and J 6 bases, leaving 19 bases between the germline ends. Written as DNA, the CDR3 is TGCAGTGCACCAGGAAGCTGGGGGAGGGATACGCAGTATTTT. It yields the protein CSAPGSWGRDTQYF.

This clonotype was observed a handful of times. The CDR3 DNA sequence: TGTGCCAGCAGCGTAGCCGGGACAGCTAACACCGGGGAGCTGTTTTTT. This encodes CASSVAGTANTGELFF. The genes are TRBV9 and TRBJ2-2; 7 bases map to TRBD1. CDR1 SGDLS and CDR2 YYNGEE come from the germline V gene. The length of the CDR3 is 16 residues. V lost 0 bases, J lost 2 bases, and 4 bases stayed unmatched.

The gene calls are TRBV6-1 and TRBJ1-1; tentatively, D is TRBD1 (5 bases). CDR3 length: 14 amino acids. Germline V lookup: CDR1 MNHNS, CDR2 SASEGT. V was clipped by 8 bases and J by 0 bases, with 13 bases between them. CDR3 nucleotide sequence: TGTGCCAGCCGGGAACGACAGCTGAACACTGAAGCTTTCTTT. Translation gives CASRERQLNTEAFF.

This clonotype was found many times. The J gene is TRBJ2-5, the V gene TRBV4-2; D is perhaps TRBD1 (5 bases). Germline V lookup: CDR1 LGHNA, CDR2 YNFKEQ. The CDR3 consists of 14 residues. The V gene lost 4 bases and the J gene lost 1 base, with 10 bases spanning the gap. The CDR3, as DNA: TGTGCCAGCAGCCTCTCTAGGGGCCAAGAGACCCAGTACTTC. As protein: CASSLSRGQETQYF.

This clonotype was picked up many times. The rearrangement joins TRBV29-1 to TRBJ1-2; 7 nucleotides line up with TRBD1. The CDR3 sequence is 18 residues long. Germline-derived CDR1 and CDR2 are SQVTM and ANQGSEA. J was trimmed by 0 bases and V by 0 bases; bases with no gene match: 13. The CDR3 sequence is CSVEDGASTGTANYGYTF. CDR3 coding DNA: TGCAGCGTTGAAGATGGGGCTAGTACCGGGACAGCTAACTATGGCTACACCTTC. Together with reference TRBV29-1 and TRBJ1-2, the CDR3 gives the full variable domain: SAVISQKPSRDICQRGTSLTIQCQVDSQVTMMFWYRQQPGQSLTLIATANQGSEATYESGFVIDKFPISRPNLTFSTLTVSNMSPEDSSIYLCSVEDGASTGTANYGYTFGSGTRLTVV.

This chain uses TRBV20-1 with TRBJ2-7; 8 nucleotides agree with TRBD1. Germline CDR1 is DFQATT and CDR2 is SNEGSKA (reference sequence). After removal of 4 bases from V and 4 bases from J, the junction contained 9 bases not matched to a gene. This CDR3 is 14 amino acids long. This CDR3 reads CSAIFDRGPYEQYF. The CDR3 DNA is TGCAGTGCTATTTTCGACAGGGGCCCTTACGAGCAGTACTTC.